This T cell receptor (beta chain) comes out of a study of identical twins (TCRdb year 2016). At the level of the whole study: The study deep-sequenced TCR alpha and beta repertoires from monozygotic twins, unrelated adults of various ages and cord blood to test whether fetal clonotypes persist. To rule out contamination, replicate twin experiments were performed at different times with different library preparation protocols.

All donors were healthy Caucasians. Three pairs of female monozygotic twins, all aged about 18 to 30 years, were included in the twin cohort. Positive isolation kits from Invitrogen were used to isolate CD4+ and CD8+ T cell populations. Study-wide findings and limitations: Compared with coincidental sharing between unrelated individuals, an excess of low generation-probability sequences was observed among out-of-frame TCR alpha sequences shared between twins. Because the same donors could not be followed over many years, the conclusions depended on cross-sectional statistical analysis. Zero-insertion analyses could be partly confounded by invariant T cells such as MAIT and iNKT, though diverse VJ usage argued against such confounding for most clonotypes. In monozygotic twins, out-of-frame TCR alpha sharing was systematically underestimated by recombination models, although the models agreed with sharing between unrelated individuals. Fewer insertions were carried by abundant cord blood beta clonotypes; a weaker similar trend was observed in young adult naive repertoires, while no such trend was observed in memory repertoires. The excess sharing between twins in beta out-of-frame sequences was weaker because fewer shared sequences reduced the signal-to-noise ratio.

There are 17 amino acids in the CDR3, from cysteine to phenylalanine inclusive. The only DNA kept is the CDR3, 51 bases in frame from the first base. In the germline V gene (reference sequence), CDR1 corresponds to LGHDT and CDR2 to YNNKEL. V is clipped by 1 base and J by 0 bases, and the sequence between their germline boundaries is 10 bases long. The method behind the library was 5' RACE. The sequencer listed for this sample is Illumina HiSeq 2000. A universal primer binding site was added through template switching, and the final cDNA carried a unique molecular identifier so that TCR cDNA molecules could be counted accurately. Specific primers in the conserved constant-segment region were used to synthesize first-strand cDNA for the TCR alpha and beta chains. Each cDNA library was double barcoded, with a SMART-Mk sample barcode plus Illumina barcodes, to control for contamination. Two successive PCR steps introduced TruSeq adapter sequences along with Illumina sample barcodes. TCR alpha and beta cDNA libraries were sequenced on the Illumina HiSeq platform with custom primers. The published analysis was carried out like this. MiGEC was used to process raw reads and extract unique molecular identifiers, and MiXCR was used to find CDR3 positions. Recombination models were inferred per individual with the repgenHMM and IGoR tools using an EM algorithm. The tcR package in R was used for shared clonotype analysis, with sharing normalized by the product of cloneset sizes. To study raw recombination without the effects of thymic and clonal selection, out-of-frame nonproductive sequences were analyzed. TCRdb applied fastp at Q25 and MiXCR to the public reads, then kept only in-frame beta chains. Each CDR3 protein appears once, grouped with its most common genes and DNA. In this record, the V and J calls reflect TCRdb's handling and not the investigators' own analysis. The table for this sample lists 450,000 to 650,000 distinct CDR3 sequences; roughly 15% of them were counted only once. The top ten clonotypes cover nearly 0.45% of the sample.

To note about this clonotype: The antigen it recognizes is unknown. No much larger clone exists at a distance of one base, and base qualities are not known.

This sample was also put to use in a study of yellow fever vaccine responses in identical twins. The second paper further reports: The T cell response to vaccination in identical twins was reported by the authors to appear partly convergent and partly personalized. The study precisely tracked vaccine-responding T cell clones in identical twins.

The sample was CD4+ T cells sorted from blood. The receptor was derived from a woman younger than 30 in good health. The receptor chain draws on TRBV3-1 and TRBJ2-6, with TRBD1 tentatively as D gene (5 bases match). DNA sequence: TGTGCCAGCAGCCAAGGATGGACAAGCTCTGGGGCCAACGTCCTGACTTTC. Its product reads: CASSQGWTSSGANVLTF.